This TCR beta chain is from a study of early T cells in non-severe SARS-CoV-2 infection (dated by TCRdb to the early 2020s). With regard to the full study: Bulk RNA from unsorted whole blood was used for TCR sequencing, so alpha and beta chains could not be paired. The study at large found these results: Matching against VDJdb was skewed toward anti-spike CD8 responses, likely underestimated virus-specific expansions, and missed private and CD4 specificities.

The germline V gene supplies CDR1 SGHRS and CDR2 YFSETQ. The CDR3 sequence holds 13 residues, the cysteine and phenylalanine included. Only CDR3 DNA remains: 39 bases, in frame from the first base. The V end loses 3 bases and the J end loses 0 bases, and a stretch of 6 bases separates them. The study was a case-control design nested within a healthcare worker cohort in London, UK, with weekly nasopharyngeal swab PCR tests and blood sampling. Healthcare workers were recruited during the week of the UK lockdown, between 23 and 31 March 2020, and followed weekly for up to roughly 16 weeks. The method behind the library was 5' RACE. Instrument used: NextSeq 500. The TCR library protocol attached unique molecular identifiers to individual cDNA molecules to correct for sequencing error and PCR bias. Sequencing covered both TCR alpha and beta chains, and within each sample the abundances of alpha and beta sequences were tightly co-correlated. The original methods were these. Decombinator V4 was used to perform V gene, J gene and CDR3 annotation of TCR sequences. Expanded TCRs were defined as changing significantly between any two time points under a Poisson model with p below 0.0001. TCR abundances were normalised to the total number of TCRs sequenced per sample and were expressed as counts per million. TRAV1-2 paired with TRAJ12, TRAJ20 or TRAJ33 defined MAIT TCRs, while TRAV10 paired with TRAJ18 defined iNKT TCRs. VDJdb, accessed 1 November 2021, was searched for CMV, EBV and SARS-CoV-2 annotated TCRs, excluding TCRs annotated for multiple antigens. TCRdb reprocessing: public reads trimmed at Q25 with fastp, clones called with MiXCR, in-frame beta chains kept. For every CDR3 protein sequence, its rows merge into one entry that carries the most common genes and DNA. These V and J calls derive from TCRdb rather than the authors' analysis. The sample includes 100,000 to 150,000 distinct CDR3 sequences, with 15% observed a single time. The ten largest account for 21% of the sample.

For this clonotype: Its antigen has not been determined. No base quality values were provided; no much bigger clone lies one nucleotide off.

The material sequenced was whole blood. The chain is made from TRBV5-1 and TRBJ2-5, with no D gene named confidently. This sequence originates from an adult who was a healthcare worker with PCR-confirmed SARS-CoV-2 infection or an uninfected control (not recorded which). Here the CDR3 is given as CASSSQYQETQYF. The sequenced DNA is TGCGCCAGCAGCTCTCAGTACCAAGAGACCCAGTACTTC.